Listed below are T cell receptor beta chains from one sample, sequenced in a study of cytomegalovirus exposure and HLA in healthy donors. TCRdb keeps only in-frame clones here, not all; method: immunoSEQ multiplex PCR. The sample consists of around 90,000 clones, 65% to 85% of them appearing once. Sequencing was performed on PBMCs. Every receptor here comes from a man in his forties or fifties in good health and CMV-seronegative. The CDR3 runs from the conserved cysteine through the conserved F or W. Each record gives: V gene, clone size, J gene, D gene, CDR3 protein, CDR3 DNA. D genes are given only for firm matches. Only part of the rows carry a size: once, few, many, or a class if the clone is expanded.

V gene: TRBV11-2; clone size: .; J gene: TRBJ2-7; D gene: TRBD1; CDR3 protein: CASSWGQRVAYEQYF; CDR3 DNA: TGTGCCAGCAGCTGGGGACAGCGCGTTGCCTACGAGCAGTACTTC
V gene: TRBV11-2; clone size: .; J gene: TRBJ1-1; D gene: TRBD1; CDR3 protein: CASSIQQGGTEAFF; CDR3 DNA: TGTGCCAGCAGCATACAACAGGGGGGCACTGAAGCTTTCTTT
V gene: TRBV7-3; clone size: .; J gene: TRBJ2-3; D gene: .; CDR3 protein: CASSLTSSLLTDTQYF; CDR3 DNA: TGTGCCAGCAGCTTAACGAGCTCCCTCCTCACAGATACGCAGTATTTT
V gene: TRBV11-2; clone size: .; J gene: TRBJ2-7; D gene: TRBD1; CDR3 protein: CASSLRQGVSEQYF; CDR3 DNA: TGTGCCAGCAGCCTTAGACAGGGAGTCAGCGAGCAGTACTTC
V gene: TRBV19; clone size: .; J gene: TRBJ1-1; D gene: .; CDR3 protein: CASSPWDFSSNTEAFF; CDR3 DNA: TGTGCCAGTAGTCCCTGGGACTTTTCCTCGAACACTGAAGCTTTCTTT
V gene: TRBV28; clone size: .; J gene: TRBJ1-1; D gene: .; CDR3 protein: CASHTPGLNTEAFF; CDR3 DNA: TGTGCCAGCCATACCCCGGGGTTGAACACTGAAGCTTTCTTT
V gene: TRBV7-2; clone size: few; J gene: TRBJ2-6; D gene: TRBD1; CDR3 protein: CASRHKSGTAISGANVLTF; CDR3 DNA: TGTGCCAGCAGGCATAAATCCGGGACAGCCATCTCTGGGGCCAACGTCCTGACTTTC
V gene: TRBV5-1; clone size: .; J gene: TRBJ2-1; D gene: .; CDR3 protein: CASRPDSELHNEQFF; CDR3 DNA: TGCGCCAGCAGACCTGACAGCGAGCTTCACAATGAGCAGTTCTTC
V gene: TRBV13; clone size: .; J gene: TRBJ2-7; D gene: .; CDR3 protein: CASSRQGNEQYF; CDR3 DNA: TGTGCCAGCAGTCGGCAGGGAAACGAGCAGTACTTC
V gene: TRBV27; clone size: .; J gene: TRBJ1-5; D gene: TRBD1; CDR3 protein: CASSPSLNRGFNQPQHF; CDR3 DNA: TGTGCCAGCAGTCCTTCCCTCAACAGGGGATTCAATCAGCCCCAGCATTTT
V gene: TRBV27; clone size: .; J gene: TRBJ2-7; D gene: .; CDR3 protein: CASSRSAGDFFYEQYF; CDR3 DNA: TGTGCCAGCAGCCGCTCCGCTGGGGACTTCTTCTACGAGCAGTACTTC
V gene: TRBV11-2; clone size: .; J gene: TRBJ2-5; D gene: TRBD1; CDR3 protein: CASSLDLIRDRGRRETQYF; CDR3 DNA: TGTGCCAGCAGCTTAGATCTAATCCGGGACAGGGGGCGAAGGGAGACCCAGTACTTC
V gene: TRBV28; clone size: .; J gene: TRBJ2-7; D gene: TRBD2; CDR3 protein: CASSFSLAGLTYEQYF; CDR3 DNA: TGTGCCAGCAGTTTCTCGCTAGCGGGTCTTACCTACGAGCAGTACTTC
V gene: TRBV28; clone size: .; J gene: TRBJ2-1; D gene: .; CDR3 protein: CASSLRDNEQFF; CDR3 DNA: TGTGCCAGCAGCTTACGGGACAATGAGCAGTTCTTC
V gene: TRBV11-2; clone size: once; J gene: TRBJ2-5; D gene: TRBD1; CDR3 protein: CASRHRTGGGETQYF; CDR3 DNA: TGTGCCAGCAGACATCGGACAGGGGGGGGAGAGACCCAGTACTTC
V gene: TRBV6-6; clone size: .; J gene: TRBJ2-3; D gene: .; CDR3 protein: CASSRGRTDTQYF; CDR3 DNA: TGTGCCAGCAGTCGGGGAAGGACAGATACGCAGTATTTT